The clone carrying this T cell receptor beta chain was observed at least ten times. Researchers took RNA transcripts and amplified the TCR beta CDR3 regions from them. The HTBI primer set was used in a first-round RT-PCR of the TCR CDR3. TCRdb passed the multiplex PCR reads through MiXCR, listing each CDR3 protein once. Of about 380,000 distinct CDR3 sequences listed, approximately 14% are singletons. The trim removed 6 bases at V and 4 bases at J, leaving 4 bases unmatched. There are 13 residues in the CDR3. Germline V lookup: CDR1 SGHAT, CDR2 FQNNGV. This sample was included in a study of T cells in Graves' hyperthyroidism and ophthalmopathy.

The chain carries TRBV11-2 and TRBJ2-5; 8 bases map to TRBD1. Input material: blood. This TCR derives from a woman aged 55-69 years with Graves' hyperthyroidism. The CDR3, as DNA: TGTGCCAGCAGTTTCAGGGGGCGAGAGACCCAGTACTTC. Translating gives CASSFRGRETQYF.